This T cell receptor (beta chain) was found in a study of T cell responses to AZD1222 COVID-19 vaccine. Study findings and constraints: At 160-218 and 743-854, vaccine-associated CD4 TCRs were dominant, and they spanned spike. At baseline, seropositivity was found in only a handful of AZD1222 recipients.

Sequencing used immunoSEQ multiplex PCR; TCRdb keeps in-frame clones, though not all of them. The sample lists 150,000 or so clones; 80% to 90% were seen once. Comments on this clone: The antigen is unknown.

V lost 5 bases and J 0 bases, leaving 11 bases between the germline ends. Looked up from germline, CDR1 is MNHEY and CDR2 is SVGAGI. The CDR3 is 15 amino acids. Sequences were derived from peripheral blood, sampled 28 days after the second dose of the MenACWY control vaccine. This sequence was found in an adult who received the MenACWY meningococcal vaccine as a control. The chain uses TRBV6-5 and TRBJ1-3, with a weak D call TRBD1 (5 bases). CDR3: CASSKSGGSGNTIYF. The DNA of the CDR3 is TGTGCCAGCAGTAAATCCGGGGGCTCTGGAAACACCATATATTTT.